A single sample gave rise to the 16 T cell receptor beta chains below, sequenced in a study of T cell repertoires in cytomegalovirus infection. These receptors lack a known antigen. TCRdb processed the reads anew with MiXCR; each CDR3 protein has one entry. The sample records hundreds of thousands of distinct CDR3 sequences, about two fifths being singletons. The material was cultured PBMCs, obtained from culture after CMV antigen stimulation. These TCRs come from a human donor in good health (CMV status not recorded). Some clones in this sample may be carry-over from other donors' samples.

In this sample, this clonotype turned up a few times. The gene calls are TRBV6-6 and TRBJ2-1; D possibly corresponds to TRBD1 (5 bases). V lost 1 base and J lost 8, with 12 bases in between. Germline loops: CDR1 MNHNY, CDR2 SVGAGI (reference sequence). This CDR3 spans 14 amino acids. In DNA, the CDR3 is TGTGCCAGCAGTTACTTAAATCAGGGCTATGAGCAGTTCTTC. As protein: CASSYLNQGYEQFF.

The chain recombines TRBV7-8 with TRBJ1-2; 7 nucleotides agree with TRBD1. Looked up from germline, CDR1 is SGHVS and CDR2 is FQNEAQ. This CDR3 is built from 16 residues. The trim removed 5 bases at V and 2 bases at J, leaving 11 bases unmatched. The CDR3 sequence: CASSRARGPRNYGYTF. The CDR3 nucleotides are TGTGCCAGCAGCCGGGCGAGGGGGCCCCGAAACTATGGCTACACCTTC.

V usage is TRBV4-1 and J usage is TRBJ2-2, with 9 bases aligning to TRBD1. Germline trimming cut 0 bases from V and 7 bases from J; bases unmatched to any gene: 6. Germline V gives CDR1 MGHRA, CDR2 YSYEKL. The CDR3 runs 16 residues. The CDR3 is CASSQEQGALGGELFF. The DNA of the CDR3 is TGCGCCAGCAGCCAAGAACAGGGGGCGCTGGGCGGGGAGCTGTTTTTT.

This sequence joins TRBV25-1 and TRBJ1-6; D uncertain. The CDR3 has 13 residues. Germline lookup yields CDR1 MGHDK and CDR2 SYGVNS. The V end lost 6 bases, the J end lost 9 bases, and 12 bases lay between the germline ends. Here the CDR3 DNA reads TGTGCCAGCAGAGATCATAGTGGTTCACCCCTCCACTTT. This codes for CASRDHSGSPLHF.

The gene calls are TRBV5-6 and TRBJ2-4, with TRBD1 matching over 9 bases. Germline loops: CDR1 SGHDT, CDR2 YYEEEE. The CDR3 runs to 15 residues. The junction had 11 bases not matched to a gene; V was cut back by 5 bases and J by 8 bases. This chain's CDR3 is CASRLQGALVDIQYF. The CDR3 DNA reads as TGTGCCAGCAGGTTACAGGGGGCTCTAGTGGACATTCAGTACTTC.

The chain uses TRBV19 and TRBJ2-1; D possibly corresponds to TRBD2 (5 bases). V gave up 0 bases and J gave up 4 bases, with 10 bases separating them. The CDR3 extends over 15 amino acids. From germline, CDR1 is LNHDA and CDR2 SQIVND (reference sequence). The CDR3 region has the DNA TGTGCCAGTAGTATAGAGGGAGCCTATTACAATGAGCAGTTCTTC. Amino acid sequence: CASSIEGAYYNEQFF.

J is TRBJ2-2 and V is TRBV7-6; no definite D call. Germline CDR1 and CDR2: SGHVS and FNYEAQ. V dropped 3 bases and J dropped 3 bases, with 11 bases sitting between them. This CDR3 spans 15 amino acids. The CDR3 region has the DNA TGTGCCAGCAGCTTGGAAGCAGGCGACACCGGGGAGCTGTTTTTT. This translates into CASSLEAGDTGELFF.

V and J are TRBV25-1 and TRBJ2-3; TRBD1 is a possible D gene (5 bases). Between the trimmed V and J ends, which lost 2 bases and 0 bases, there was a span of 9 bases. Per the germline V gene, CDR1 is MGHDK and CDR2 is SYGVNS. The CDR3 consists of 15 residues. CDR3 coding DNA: TGTGCCAGCAGTGAACGACAGTACAGCACAGATACGCAGTATTTT. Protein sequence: CASSERQYSTDTQYF. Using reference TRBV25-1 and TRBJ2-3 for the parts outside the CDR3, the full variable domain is EADIYQTPRYLVIGTGKKITLECSQTMGHDKMYWYQQDPGMELHLIHYSYGVNSTEKGDLSSESTVSRIRTEHFPLTLESARPSHTSQYLCASSERQYSTDTQYFGPGTRLTVL.

The CDR3 nucleotides are TGTGCCAGCAGCCCCCGGGGGGGCGGAGGTTATAATTCACCCCTCCACTTT. This gives the protein CASSPRGGGGYNSPLHF. The chain has TRBV7-2 and TRBJ1-6; weak D call: TRBD1 (6 bases). CDR3 length: 17 residues. Germline V lookup: CDR1 SGHTA, CDR2 FQGNSA. V shed 5 bases and J shed 4 bases, with 18 bases lying between them.

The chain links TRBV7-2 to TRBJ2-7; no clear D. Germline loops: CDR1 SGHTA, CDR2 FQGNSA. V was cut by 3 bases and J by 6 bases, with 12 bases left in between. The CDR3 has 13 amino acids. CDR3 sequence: CASSLLVPREQYF. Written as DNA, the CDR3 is TGTGCCAGCAGCTTGCTAGTCCCACGCGAGCAGTACTTC.

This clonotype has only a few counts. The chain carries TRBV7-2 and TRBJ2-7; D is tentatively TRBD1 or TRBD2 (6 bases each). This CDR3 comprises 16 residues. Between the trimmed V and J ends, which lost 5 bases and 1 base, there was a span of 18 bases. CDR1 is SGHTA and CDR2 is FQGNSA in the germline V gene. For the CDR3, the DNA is TGTGCCAGCAGCCCATGGCCGCGGGACACTTCCTACGAGCAGTACTTC. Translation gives CASSPWPRDTSYEQYF.

As DNA, the CDR3 is TGTGCCAGCAGTTCCCGGGACACCCACACTGAAGCTTTCTTT. Translating it yields CASSSRDTHTEAFF. The chain recombines TRBV12-3 or TRBV12-4 with TRBJ1-1, with D perhaps TRBD1 (6 bases). Trimming removed 4 bases from V and 3 bases from J, with 12 bases in between. The CDR3 is 14 residues long.

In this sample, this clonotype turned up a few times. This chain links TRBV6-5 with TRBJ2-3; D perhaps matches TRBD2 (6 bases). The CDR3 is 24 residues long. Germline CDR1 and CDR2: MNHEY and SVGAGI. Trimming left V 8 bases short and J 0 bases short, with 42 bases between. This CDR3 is CASSFTITGPAPGLTKMSTDTQYF. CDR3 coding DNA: TGTGCCAGCTCCTTTACTATTACTGGCCCAGCACCCGGACTAACCAAGATGAGCACAGATACGCAGTATTTT.

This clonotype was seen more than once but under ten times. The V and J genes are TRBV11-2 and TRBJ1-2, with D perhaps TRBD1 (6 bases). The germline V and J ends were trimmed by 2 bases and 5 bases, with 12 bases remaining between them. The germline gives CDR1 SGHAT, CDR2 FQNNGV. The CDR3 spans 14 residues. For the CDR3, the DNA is TGTGCCAGCAGCTTATCAACAGGGTCTTATGGCTACACCTTC. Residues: CASSLSTGSYGYTF.

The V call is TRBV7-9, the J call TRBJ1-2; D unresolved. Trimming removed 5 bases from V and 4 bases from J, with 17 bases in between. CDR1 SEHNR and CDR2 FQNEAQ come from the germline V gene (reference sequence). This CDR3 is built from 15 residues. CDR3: CASSLRRALTYGYTF. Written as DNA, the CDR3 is TGTGCCAGCAGCCTCCGAAGGGCACTGACCTATGGCTACACCTTC.

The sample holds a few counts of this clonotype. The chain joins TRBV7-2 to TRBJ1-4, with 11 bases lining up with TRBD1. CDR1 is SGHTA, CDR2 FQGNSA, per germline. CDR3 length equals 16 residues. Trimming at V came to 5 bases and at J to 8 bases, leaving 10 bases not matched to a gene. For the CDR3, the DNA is TGTGCCAGCAGCCCTCTCTCCGGGACAGGGGGAGAAAAACTGTTTTTT. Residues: CASSPLSGTGGEKLFF.